The clone carrying this T cell receptor beta chain is medium-sized by share. This specimen belongs to a study of blood T cell repertoires in COVID-19. Original handling: It was from reference gene primer amplification that nucleated cell counts were estimated. Profiled with immunoSEQ multiplex PCR; TCRdb holds only in-frame clones, not every one. D and trimming were read from the DNA, whereas the V and J calls and clone size are those reported in that table. The sample lists some 50,000 clones, about 83% occurring once. CDR1 LNHDA and CDR2 SQIVND come from the germline V gene (reference sequence). Losses at the gene ends were 6 bases for V and 1 base for J; bases not matched to a gene: 8. CDR3 size: 16 residues.

This receptor was identified in an elderly man in a cohort sampled during active COVID-19. Sample: peripheral blood. This chain uses TRBV19 with TRBJ1-5; the match to TRBD1 covers 8 bases. The CDR3 DNA sequence: TGTGCCAGTAGCTGGGCAGGGGGCGGGAGCAATCAGCCCCAGCATTTT. Residues: CASSWAGGGSNQPQHF.